The clone carrying this T cell receptor beta chain occurred many times. Antigen specificity is unknown. This specimen belongs to a study of T cells in Graves' hyperthyroidism and ophthalmopathy. Study conclusions and caveats: The model made its ophthalmopathy prediction, and onset followed a median roughly 6.5 months later. Most clonotypes expanded in thyroid above 0.001 were likewise present in blood.

Trimming at V came to 4 bases and at J to 6 bases, leaving 5 bases not matched to a gene. CDR1 and CDR2 from the germline V gene are MDHEN and SYDVKM. The CDR3 is 14 amino acids. Template material for amplifying TCR beta CDR3 regions consisted of RNA transcripts. First-round RT-PCR targeting the TCR CDR3 was performed with the HTBI primer set. TCRdb re-called the multiplex PCR reads through MiXCR, storing one row per CDR3 protein. The table records around 500,000 distinct CDR3 sequences, 14% of them present only once. A lack of ophthalmopathy progression within 18 months defined stable Graves' hyperthyroidism.

This chain links TRBV28 with TRBJ2-1, with 8 bases lining up with TRBD2. Sequenced: blood. The source is a woman in her 40s with Graves' hyperthyroidism. CDR3 nucleotide sequence: TGTGCCAGCAGTTACGGACTAGCCTTCAATGAGCAGTTCTTC. This sequence encodes CASSYGLAFNEQFF. The variable domain in full, with the rest retrieved from reference TRBV28 and TRBJ2-1, is DVKVTQSSRYLVKRTGEKVFLECVQDMDHENMFWYRQDPGLGLRLIYFSYDVKMKEKGDIPEGYSVSREKKERFSLILESASTNQTSMYLCASSYGLAFNEQFFGPGTRLTVL.